These T cell receptor beta chains were read from a single sample in a study of blood T cell repertoires in COVID-19. TCRdb's copy holds only in-frame clones and misses some; the assay was immunoSEQ multiplex PCR. The sample lists around 64,000 clones; 87% were seen once. The sequenced sample consisted of peripheral blood. These receptor sequences come from a young woman with acute or convalescent COVID-19. CDR3s include the opening cysteine and the closing phenylalanine or tryptophan. The D gene is left open where the match is weak. A clone size is listed for some rows: how often the clone was seen (once, few, many), or a class if it is expanded.

cdr3_aa cdr3_nt v_call cdr3_length j_call clone_size d_call
CASNRQEQETQYF TGTGCCAGCAACAGACAGGAACAAGAGACCCAGTACTTC TRBV2 13 TRBJ2-5 NA NA
CASSDAASSGGEQYF TGCGCCAGCAGTGATGCTGCTAGTTCAGGGGGGGAGCAGTACTTC TRBV10-2 15 TRBJ2-7 NA NA
CAWELAGGNEQFF TGTGCCTGGGAACTAGCGGGGGGAAATGAGCAGTTCTTC TRBV30 13 TRBJ2-1 NA TRBD2
CASSIIRNTEAFF TGTGCCAGTAGTATAATCAGGAACACTGAAGCTTTCTTT TRBV19 13 TRBJ1-1 NA NA
CASSEALGAATNEKLFF TGTGCCAGCAGTGAAGCGCTTGGCGCGGCAACTAATGAAAAACTGTTTTTT TRBV6-1 17 TRBJ1-4 NA NA
CASSVEGTSGLNEQFF TGTGCCAGCAGCGTAGAGGGGACTAGCGGGTTGAATGAGCAGTTCTTC TRBV9 16 TRBJ2-1 NA TRBD2
CATAGLTNTEAFF TGTGCCACGGCGGGACTCACGAACACTGAAGCTTTCTTT TRBV30 13 TRBJ1-1 NA NA
CASSLHSLGTSGGIDNEQFF TGTGCCAGCAGTCTACACAGCCTCGGGACTAGCGGGGGCATTGACAATGAGCAGTTCTTC TRBV28 20 TRBJ2-1 NA TRBD2
CASSIRTGLTPQGPQHF TGTGCCAGTAGTATAAGGACAGGGCTCACACCCCAGGGGCCCCAGCATTTT TRBV19 17 TRBJ1-5 once TRBD1
CASSPDRITYEQYF TGTGCCAGCTCACCGGACAGAATAACCTACGAGCAGTACTTC TRBV18 14 TRBJ2-7 few NA
CATSRDYVSSYNEQFF TGTGCCACCAGCAGAGATTATGTCAGCTCCTACAATGAGCAGTTCTTC TRBV15 16 TRBJ2-1 NA NA
CASSEPDRNEKLFF TGTGCCAGCAGTGAACCGGACAGGAATGAAAAACTGTTTTTT TRBV2 14 TRBJ1-4 NA TRBD1